The clone carrying this T cell receptor beta chain has a count of ten or more. The junction departs from the called germline gene at one end, perhaps through a read error. Profiling of TCR beta VDJ combinations and CDR3 sequences used genomic DNA as template. TCRdb reprocessed the reads via MiXCR and lists one record per CDR3 protein. The sample records approximately 470,000 distinct CDR3 sequences, approximately 32% being singletons. The data derive from a study of CD8+CD57+ T cells in acquired aplastic anemia. Flow cytometry had shown expanded CD8+CD57+ cells in the patients chosen for sequencing. As a group, the patients uniformly had severe acquired aplastic anemia. The length of the CDR3 is 14 residues. CDR1 and CDR2 from the germline V gene are SGHRS and YFSETQ.

The sequencing input was sorted CD4+, CD8+, or CD8+CD57+ T cells (not recorded which) from PBMCs. This TCR came from a human donor with aplastic anemia. The rearrangement joins TRBV5-1 to TRBJ1-2, with D maybe TRBD1 (6 bases). CDR3 in amino acids: CASSLGGQDYGYTF. CDR3 nucleotides: TGTGCCAGCAGCTTGGGGGGCCAGGACTATGGCTACACCTTC.